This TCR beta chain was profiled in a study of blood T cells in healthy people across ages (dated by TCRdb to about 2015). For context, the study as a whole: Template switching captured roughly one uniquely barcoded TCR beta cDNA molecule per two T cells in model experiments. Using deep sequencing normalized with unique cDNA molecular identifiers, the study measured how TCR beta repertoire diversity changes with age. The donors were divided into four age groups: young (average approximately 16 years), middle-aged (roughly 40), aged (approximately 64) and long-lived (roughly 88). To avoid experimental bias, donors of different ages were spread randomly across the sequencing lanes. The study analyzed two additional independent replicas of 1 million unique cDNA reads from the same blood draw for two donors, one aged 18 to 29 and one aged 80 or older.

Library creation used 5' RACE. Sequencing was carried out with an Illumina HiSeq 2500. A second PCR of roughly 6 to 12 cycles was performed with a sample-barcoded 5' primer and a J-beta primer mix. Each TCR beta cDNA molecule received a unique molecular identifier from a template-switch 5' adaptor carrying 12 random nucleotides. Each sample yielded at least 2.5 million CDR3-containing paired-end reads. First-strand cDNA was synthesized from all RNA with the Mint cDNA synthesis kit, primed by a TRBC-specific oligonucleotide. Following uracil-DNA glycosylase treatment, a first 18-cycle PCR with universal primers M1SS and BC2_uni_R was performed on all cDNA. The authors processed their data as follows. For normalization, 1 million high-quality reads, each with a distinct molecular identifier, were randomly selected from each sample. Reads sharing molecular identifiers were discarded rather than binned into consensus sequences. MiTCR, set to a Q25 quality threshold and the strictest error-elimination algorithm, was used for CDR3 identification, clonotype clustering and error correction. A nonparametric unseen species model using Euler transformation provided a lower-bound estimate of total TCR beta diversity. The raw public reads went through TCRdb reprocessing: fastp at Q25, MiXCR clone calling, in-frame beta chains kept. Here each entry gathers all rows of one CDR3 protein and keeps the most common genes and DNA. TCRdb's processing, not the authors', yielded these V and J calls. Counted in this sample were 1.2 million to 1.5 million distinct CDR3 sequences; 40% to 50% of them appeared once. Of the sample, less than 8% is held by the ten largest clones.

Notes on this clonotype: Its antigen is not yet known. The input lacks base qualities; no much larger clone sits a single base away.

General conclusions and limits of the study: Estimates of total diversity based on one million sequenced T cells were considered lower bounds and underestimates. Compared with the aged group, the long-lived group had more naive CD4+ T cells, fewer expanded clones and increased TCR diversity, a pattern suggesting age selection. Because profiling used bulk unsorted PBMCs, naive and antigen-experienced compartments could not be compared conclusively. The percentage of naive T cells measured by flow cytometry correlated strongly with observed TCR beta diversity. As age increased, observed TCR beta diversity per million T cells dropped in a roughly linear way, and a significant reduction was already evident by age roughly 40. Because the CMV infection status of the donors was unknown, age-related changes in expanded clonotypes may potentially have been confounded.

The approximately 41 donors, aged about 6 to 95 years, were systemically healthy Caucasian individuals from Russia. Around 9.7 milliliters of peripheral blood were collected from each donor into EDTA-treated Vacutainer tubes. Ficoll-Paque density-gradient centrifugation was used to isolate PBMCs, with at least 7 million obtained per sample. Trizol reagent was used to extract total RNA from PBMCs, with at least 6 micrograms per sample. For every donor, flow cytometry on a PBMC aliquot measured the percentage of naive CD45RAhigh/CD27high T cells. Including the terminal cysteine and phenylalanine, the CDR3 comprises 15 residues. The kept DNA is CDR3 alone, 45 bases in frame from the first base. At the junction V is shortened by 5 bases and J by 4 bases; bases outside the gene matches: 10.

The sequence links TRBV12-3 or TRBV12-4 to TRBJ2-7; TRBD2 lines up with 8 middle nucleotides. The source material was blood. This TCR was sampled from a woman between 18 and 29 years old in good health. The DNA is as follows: TGTGCCAGCAGTAAGGGGGGCGGGAGGATTTACGAGCAGTACTTC. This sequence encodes CASSKGGGRIYEQYF.